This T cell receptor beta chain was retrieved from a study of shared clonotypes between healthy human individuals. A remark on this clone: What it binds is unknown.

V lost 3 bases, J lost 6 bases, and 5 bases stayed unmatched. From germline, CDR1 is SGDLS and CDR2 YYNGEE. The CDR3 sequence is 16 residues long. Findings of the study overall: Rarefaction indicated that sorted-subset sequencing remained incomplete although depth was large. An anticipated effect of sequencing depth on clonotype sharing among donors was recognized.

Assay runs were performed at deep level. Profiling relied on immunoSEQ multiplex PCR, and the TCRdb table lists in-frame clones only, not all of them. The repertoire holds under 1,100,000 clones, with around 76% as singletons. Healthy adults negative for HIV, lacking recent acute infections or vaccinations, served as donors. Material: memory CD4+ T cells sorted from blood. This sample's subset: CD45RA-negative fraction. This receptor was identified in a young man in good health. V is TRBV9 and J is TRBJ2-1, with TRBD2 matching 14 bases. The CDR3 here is CASSAAGTSGSNEQFF. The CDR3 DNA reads TGTGCCAGCAGCGCGGCCGGGACTAGCGGGAGCAATGAGCAGTTCTTC.